The source of this T cell receptor beta chain is a study of post-analysis software for immune sequencing data. About the study: The study covered relapsing-remitting, secondary progressive and progressive-relapsing courses of multiple sclerosis.

Germline assignment: CDR1 LGHNT and CDR2 FRNRAP. The CDR3 has 15 residues. V was pared by 4 bases and J by 6 bases, with 11 bases of the junction left unmatched. Each TCR beta cDNA library carried unique molecular identifiers. Each CDR3 protein gets one entry after TCRdb re-called the PCR reads with MiXCR. The sample has hundreds of thousands of distinct CDR3 sequences; nearly 45% are singletons. This clonotype was detected a few times. Its specificity is unknown. General study findings and limits: The five TRBV segments detected at higher frequency in patients than in controls included TRBV5-6, TRBV5-1 and TRBV20-1.

This clonotype originated in a girl aged 5 to 17 with multiple sclerosis. The V gene is TRBV12-5, the J gene TRBJ1-2, with TRBD1 identical over 7 bases. Sequencing was carried out using blood. The CDR3: CASGSWEGAPNGYTF. Here the CDR3 DNA reads TGTGCTAGTGGTTCTTGGGAGGGGGCGCCTAATGGCTACACCTTC.